This T cell receptor beta chain emerged from a study of blood T cell repertoires in COVID-19. For the study at large: From the United States, Italy and Spain came samples of acute and convalescent COVID-19.

CDR3 length: 17 residues. In germline, CDR1 is KGHDR, CDR2 SFDVKD. Unmatched junction bases numbered 8, after V lost 3 bases and J lost 5 bases. This clone showed up just a few times. Study processing details: Using reference gene primer amplification, nucleated cell counts were estimated. Using immunoSEQ multiplex PCR, the repertoire was profiled, and TCRdb retains in-frame clones only, with some absent. V and J calls and clone size are as listed in that table; D and trimming were resolved from the DNA. There are 150,000 to 200,000 clones in the sample; around 85% occur only once, and around 9.5% lies in the top ten.

This TCR derives from an elderly woman with acute or convalescent COVID-19. Sequenced material: peripheral blood. V gene TRBV24-1 combines with J gene TRBJ2-1, with TRBD1 matching 11 bases. CDR3 in amino acids: CATSDNFGTGGNNEQFF. The CDR3 region has the DNA TGTGCCACCAGTGATAATTTTGGGACAGGGGGGAACAATGAGCAGTTCTTC.